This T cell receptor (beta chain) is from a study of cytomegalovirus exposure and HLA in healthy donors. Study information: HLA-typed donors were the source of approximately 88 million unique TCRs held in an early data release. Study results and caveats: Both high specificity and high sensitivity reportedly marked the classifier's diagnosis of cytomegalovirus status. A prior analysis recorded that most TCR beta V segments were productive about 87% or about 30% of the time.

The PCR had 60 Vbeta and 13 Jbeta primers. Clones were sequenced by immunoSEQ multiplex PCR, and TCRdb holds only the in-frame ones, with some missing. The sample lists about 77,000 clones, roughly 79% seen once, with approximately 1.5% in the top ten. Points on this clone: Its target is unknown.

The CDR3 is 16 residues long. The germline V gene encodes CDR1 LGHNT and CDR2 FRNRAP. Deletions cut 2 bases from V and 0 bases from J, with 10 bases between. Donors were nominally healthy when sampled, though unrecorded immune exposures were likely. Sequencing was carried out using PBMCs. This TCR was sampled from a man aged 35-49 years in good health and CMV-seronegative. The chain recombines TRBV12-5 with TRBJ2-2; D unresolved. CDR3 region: CASGLLRVSNTGELFF. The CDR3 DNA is TGTGCTAGTGGTTTGCTCCGGGTCTCGAACACCGGGGAGCTGTTTTTT.